This is a list of T cell receptor beta chains from one sample in a study of post-analysis software for immune sequencing data. MiXCR was run by TCRdb on the PCR reads, yielding one entry per CDR3 protein. The profile covers about 400,000 distinct CDR3 sequences, with less than 40% appearing a single time and around 15% taken by the ten largest. The specimen sequenced was blood. These receptors all come from a girl aged 10 to 17 with multiple sclerosis. The CDR3 runs from the conserved cysteine through the conserved F or W.

length	J	V	CDR3
14	TRBJ2-3	TRBV5-6	CASSLQRRTDTQYF
15	TRBJ1-5	TRBV12-3/TRBV12-4	CASSFRGPVYQPQHF
15	TRBJ2-7	TRBV7-8	CASSASLLADYEQYF
15	TRBJ2-3	TRBV7-2	CASSGGRGRTDSQYF
16	TRBJ2-3	TRBV5-4	CASTSGGALGTDTQYF
18	TRBJ2-1	TRBV9	CASSVGTSGGRSYNGQFF
12	TRBJ2-3	TRBV29-1	CSGDFGGDTQYF
14	TRBJ2-3	TRBV12-3/TRBV12-4	CASSWTGLGDTQYF
14	TRBJ2-1	TRBV7-3	CASSSGTRHNEQFF
16	TRBJ2-1	TRBV2	CASKEVAGDRRDEQFF